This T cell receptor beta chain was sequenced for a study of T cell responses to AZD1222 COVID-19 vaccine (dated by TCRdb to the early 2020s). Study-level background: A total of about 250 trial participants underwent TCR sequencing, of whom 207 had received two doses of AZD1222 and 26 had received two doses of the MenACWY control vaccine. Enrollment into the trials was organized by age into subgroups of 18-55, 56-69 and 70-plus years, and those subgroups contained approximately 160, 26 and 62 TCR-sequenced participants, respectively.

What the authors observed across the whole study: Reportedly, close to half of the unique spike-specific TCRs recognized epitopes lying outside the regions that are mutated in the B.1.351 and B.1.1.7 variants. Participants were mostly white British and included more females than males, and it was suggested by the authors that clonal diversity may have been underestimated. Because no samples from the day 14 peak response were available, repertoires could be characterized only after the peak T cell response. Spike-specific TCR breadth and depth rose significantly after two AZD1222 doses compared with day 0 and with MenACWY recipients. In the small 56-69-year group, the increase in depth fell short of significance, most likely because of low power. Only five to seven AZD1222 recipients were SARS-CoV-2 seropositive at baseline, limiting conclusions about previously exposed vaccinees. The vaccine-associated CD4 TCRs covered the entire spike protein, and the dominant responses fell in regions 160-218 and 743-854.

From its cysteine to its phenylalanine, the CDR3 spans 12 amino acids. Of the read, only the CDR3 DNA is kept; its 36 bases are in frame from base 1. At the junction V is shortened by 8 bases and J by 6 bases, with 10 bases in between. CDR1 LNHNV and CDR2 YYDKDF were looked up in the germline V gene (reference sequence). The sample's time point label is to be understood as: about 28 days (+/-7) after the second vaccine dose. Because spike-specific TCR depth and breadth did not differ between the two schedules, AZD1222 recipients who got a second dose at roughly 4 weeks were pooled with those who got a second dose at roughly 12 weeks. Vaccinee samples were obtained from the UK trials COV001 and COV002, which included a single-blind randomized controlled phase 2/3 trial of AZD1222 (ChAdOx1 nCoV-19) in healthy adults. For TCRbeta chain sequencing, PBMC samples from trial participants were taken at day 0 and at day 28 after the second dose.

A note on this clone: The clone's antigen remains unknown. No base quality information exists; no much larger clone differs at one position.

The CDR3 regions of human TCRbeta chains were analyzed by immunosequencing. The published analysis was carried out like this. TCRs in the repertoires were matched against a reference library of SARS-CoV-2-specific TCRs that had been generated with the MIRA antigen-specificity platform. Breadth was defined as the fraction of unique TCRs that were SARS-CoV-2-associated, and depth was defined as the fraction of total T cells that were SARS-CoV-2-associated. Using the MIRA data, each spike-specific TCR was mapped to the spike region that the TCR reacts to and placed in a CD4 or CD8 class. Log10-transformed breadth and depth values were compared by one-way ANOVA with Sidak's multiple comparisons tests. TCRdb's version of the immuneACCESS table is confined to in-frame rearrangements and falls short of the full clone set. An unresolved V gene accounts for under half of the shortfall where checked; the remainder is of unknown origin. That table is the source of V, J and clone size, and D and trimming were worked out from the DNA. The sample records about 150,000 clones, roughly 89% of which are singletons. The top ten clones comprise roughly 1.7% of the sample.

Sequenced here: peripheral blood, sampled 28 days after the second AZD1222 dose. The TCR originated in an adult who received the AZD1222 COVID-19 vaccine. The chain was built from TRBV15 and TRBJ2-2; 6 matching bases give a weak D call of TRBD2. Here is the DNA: TGTGCCACCGGAGTAGCGGCCGGGGAGCTGTTTTTT. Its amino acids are CATGVAAGELFF.